Included here is one TCR beta chain sequence, with context. Antigen: not known. Clones were sequenced by immunoSEQ multiplex PCR, and TCRdb holds only the in-frame ones, with some missing. The profile shows around 150,000 clones, approximately 80% of them singletons. CDR1 SNHLY and CDR2 FYNNEI come from the germline V gene. This CDR3 is built from 16 residues. V was cut by 6 bases and J by 0 bases, with 12 bases left in between. The sample is drawn from a study of cytotoxic CD8 clonotypes in ibrutinib-treated CLL. General study points: Clonality at baseline surpassed age-matched healthy donors and tracked circulating CD8+ T-cell counts.

This chain connects TRBV2 to TRBJ2-6; a weak D match, TRBD2 (5 bases). The origin of this receptor is a human donor with chronic lymphocytic leukemia. The sequencing here drew on PBMCs, taken after 36 months of ibrutinib treatment. The CDR3 DNA reads TGTGCCAGCAGCTCAAGTCGGGACTCTGGGGCCAACGTCCTGACTTTC. Translated: CASSSSRDSGANVLTF.